These T cell receptor beta chains were read from a single sample in a study of chemoradiotherapy in HPV16-positive cancers. The method was immunoSEQ multiplex PCR; TCRdb's version includes in-frame clones alone and lacks a portion of them. The sample comprises roughly 70,000 clones, about nine tenths of which are singletons, and 4.2% rests with the top ten. The starting material was blood, obtained from a patient who underwent chemoradiotherapy. The receptors originated from a human donor with HPV-associated anogenital cancer. The CDR3 runs from the conserved cysteine through the conserved F or W. The D gene is left open where the match is weak. Size is stated for part of the rows, as once, few or many counts, or as a class when the clone is expanded.

clone size	V gene	J gene	D gene	CDR3 protein	CDR3 DNA
.	TRBV7-9	TRBJ1-1	.	CASSLRAADTEAFF	TGTGCCAGCAGCTTACGGGCGGCGGACACTGAAGCTTTCTTT
few	TRBV5-1	TRBJ1-5	.	CASSLAGRRNQPQHF	TGCGCCAGCAGCTTGGCCGGCCGACGCAATCAGCCCCAGCATTTT
.	TRBV2	TRBJ2-7	.	CASSEYRDYEQYF	TGTGCCAGCAGTGAGTACAGGGACTACGAGCAGTACTTC
few	TRBV27	TRBJ1-5	.	CASSPSGSVVQPQHF	TGTGCCAGCAGTCCCTCGGGCAGCGTGGTTCAGCCCCAGCATTTT
.	TRBV11-3	TRBJ2-2	.	CASSFSTVTGELFF	TGTGCCAGCAGCTTTTCCACGGTTACCGGGGAGCTGTTTTTT
.	TRBV2	TRBJ1-2	.	CASSGNAYGYTF	TGTGCCAGCAGTGGGAATGCCTATGGCTACACCTTC
.	TRBV27	TRBJ2-3	.	CASSLTTTTDTQYF	TGTGCCAGCAGCCTGACGACTACCACAGATACGCAGTATTTT
.	TRBV5-4	TRBJ2-7	TRBD2	CASSQRGEQYF	TGTGCCAGCAGTCAGCGGGGCGAGCAGTACTTC
.	TRBV4-2	TRBJ2-1	.	CASSQELSRVSTRLVF	TGTGCCAGCAGCCAAGAACTAAGCCGTGTGTCTACTAGGTTAGTCTTC
.	TRBV5-1	TRBJ2-3	TRBD1	CASSPWTGAFSTDTQYF	TGCGCCAGCAGCCCCTGGACAGGGGCCTTTAGCACAGATACGCAGTATTTT
.	TRBV27	TRBJ2-5	TRBD2	CASSFGLAAQETQYF	TGTGCCAGCAGTTTTGGACTAGCGGCCCAAGAGACCCAGTACTTC
.	TRBV28	TRBJ2-1	TRBD2	CASSGTGTSGRNEQFF	TGTGCCAGCAGTGGCACCGGGACTAGCGGGAGAAATGAGCAGTTCTTC
.	TRBV15	TRBJ1-1	TRBD1	CATNDRGFTEAFF	TGTGCCACCAACGACAGGGGGTTTACTGAAGCTTTCTTT
.	TRBV6-6	TRBJ2-7	.	CASSLGVRYEQYF	TGTGCCAGCAGTTTGGGGGTGCGCTACGAGCAGTACTTC
.	TRBV2	TRBJ1-4	.	CASRGGSREKLFF	TGTGCCAGCAGGGGGGGGAGTCGGGAAAAACTGTTTTTT
.	TRBV5-6	TRBJ1-3	.	CASSWGGGNTIYF	TGTGCCAGCAGCTGGGGGGGTGGAAACACCATATATTTT
.	TRBV7-9	TRBJ2-3	TRBD2	CASSLVTSGYTDTQYF	TGTGCCAGCAGCTTAGTGACTAGCGGGTACACAGATACGCAGTATTTT
.	TRBV29-1	TRBJ2-7	.	CSVEVSAGYEQYF	TGCAGCGTTGAAGTATCGGCAGGGTATGAGCAGTACTTC
.	TRBV21-1	TRBJ1-1	.	CASSKGQGWTEAFF	TGTGCCAGCAGCAAGGGACAGGGATGGACTGAAGCTTTCTTT
.	TRBV19	TRBJ2-7	.	CASSIPGSYEQYF	TGTGCCAGTAGTATTCCAGGCTCCTACGAGCAGTACTTC
.	TRBV4-2	TRBJ2-3	TRBD2	CASSQDPSGGIFGKQYF	TGTGCCAGCAGCCAAGACCCTAGCGGGGGGATCTTTGGGAAGCAGTATTTT
.	TRBV29-1	TRBJ2-6	TRBD1	CSVEGQGALGANVLTF	TGCAGCGTTGAGGGACAGGGGGCGCTTGGGGCCAACGTCCTGACTTTC
.	TRBV7-2	TRBJ2-2	.	CASSAPWAWELFF	TGTGCCAGCAGCGCACCGTGGGCGTGGGAGCTGTTTTTT
once	TRBV5-6	TRBJ2-3	TRBD1	CASSLGTGGTDTQYF	TGTGCCAGCAGCTTGGGGACAGGGGGCACAGATACGCAGTATTTT
.	TRBV27	TRBJ1-6	TRBD1	CASTSGGRGLAYNSPLHF	TGTGCCAGCACCTCGGGGGGTAGGGGGCTGGCCTATAATTCACCCCTCCACTTT
.	TRBV2	TRBJ2-5	TRBD2	CASSEASGRYQETQYF	TGTGCCAGCAGTGAAGCCAGCGGGAGGTACCAAGAGACCCAGTACTTC
.	TRBV9	TRBJ2-1	TRBD1	CASSLLAGQGALDEQFF	TGTGCCAGCAGCCTCCTAGCAGGCCAGGGGGCCTTGGATGAGCAGTTCTTC
.	TRBV7-9	TRBJ2-3	TRBD1	CASSGTGEIYVFTDTQYF	TGTGCCAGTTCCGGGACAGGGGAAATTTACGTCTTCACAGATACGCAGTATTTT
.	TRBV6-5	TRBJ2-6	.	CASSTVSGANVLTF	TGTGCCAGCAGCACAGTCTCTGGGGCCAACGTCCTGACTTTC
.	TRBV27	TRBJ1-2	.	CASSGDLRGYTF	TGTGCCAGCAGTGGGGACTTACGTGGCTACACCTTC
once	TRBV6-5	TRBJ1-5	.	CASTEGLQFHQPQHF	TGTGCCAGCACGGAGGGGTTGCAGTTCCATCAGCCCCAGCATTTT
.	TRBV11-1	TRBJ2-1	TRBD2	CASSSRLAGPYYNEQFF	TGTGCCAGCAGCTCTAGACTAGCGGGGCCATACTACAATGAGCAGTTCTTC
.	TRBV19	TRBJ2-1	TRBD2	CASRRRETNEQFF	TGTGCCAGCAGGAGGCGGGAGACGAATGAGCAGTTCTTC
.	TRBV5-1	TRBJ1-2	TRBD1	CASSLTGDANYGYTF	TGCGCCAGCAGCTTGACAGGGGATGCTAACTATGGCTACACCTTC
once	TRBV28	TRBJ2-7	.	CASSDRTRFSYEQYF	TGTGCCAGCAGCGACAGGACCCGGTTCTCCTACGAGCAGTACTTC
.	TRBV30	TRBJ2-2	TRBD1	CASYRPAGTGGRYYTGELFF	TGTGCCTCCTACCGCCCCGCCGGGACAGGGGGCAGATACTACACCGGGGAGCTGTTTTTT
.	TRBV6-1	TRBJ1-2	.	CAALHGGNYGYTF	TGTGCCGCCTTACACGGGGGTAACTATGGCTACACCTTC
.	TRBV27	TRBJ1-2	TRBD1	CASSFSGTANYGYTF	TGTGCCAGCAGTTTCTCCGGGACAGCTAACTATGGCTACACCTTC
.	TRBV7-2	TRBJ2-5	TRBD2	CASSLMTSGGGETQYF	TGTGCCAGCAGCTTAATGACTAGCGGAGGGGGGGAGACCCAGTACTTC
.	TRBV5-1	TRBJ2-3	.	CASSRSLGTDTQYF	TGCGCCAGCAGCCGGAGTTTGGGCACAGATACGCAGTATTTT
.	TRBV10-2	TRBJ1-4	.	CASSEHGSNEKLFF	TGCGCCAGCAGTGAACACGGATCTAATGAAAAACTGTTTTTT
.	TRBV10-3	TRBJ1-1	.	CATIQGSRTEAFF	TGTGCCACCATACAGGGATCGCGCACTGAAGCTTTCTTT
.	TRBV30	TRBJ1-2	.	CAWTPDAANYGYTF	TGTGCCTGGACCCCGGACGCGGCTAACTATGGCTACACCTTC
.	TRBV15	TRBJ1-5	TRBD1	CATSRDLSTGGNQPQHF	TGTGCCACCAGCAGAGATCTAAGTACAGGGGGGAATCAGCCCCAGCATTTT
.	TRBV29-1	TRBJ1-2	.	CRAPGRYGYTF	TGCAGGGCCCCAGGGAGGTATGGCTACACCTTC
.	TRBV6-1	TRBJ1-4	TRBD1	CASSSMGQGIEKLFF	TGTGCCAGCAGTTCTATGGGACAGGGAATTGAAAAACTGTTTTTT
.	TRBV4-2	TRBJ2-3	.	CASSRERRTVGTDTQYF	TGTGCCAGCAGCCGGGAGAGGCGCACGGTTGGCACAGATACGCAGTATTTT
.	TRBV28	TRBJ2-3	.	CASSPRRSPDTQYF	TGTGCCAGCAGCCCTAGAAGGTCTCCGGATACGCAGTATTTT
.	TRBV13	TRBJ2-5	.	CASSLGRGRETQYF	TGTGCCAGCAGCTTAGGTCGGGGGAGGGAGACCCAGTACTTC
.	TRBV11-3	TRBJ2-3	.	CASGAGSSTDTQYF	TGTGCCTCCGGGGCGGGTTCTAGCACAGATACGCAGTATTTT
.	TRBV5-1	TRBJ2-1	.	CASTQLGPSNNEQFF	TGCGCCAGCACCCAACTTGGTCCATCCAACAATGAGCAGTTCTTC
.	TRBV23-1	TRBJ2-7	TRBD1	CASSQSKGGYYEQYF	TGCGCCAGCAGTCAATCGAAAGGGGGCTACTACGAGCAGTACTTC
.	TRBV29-1	TRBJ1-2	.	CSIAEGPYGYTF	TGCAGCATTGCCGAGGGTCCCTATGGCTACACCTTC
.	TRBV6-6	TRBJ1-1	.	CASSSRSTEAFF	TGTGCCAGCAGTTCCAGATCCACTGAAGCTTTCTTT